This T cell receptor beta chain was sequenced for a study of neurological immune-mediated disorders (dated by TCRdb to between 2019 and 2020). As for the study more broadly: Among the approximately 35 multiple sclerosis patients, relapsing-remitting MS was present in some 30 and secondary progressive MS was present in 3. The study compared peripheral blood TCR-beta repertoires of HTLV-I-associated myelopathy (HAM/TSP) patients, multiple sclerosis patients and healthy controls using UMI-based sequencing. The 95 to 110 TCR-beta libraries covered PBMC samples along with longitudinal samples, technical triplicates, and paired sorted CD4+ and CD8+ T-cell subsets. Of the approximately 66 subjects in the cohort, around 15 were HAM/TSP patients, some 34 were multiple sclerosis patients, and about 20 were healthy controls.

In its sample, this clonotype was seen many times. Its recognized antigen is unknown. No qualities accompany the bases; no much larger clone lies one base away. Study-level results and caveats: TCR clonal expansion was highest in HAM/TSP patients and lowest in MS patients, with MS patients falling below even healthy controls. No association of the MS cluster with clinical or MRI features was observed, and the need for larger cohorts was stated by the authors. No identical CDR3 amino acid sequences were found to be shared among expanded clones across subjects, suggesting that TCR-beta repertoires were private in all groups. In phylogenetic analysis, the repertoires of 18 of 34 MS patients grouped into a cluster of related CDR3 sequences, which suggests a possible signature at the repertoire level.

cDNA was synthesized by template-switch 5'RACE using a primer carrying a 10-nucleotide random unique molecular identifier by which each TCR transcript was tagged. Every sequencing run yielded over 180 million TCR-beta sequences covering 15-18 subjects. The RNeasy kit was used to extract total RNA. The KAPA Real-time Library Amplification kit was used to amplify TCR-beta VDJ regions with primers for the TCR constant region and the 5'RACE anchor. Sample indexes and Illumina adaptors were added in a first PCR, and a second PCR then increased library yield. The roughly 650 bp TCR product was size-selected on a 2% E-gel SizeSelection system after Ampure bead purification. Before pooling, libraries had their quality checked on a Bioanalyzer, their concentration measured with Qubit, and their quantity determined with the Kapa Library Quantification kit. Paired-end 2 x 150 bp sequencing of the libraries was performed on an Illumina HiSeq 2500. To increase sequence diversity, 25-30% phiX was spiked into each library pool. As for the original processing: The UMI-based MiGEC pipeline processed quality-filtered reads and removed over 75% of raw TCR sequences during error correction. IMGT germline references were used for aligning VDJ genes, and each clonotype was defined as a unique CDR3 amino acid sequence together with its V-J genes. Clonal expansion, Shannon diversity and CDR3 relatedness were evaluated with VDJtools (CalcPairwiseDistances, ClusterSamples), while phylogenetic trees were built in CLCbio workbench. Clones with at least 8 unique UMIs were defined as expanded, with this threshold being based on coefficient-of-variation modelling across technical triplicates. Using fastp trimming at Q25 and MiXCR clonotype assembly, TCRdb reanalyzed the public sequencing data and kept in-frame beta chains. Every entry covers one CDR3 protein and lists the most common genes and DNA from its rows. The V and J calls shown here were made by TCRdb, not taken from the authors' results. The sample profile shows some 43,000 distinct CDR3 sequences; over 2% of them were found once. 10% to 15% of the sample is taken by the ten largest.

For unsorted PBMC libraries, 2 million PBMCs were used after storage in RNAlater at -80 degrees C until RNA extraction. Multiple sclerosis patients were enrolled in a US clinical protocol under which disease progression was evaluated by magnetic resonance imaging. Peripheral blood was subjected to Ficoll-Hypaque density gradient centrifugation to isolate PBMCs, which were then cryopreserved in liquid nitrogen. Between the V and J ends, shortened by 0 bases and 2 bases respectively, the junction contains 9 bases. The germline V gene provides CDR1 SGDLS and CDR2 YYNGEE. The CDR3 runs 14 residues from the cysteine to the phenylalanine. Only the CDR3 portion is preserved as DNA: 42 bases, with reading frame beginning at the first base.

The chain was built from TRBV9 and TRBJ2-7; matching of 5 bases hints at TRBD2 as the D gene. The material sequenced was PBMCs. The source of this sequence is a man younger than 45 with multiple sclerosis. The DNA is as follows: TGTGCCAGCAGCGTAGTTCCTAGCACCTACGAGCAGTACTTC. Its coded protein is CASSVVPSTYEQYF.